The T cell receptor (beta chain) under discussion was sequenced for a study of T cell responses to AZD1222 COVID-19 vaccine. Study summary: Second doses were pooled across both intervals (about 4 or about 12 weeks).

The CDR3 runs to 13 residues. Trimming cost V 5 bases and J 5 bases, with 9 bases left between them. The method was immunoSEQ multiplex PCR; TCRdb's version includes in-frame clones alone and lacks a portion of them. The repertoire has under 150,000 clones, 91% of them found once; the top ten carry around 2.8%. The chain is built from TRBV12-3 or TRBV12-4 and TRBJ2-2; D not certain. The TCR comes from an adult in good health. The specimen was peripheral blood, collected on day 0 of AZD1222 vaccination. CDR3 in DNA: TGTGCCAGCAGTCTTGACGTTACCGGGGAGCTGTTTTTT. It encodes CASSLDVTGELFF.